The next 18 T cell receptor beta chains were all read from a single sample in a study of CD8+ T cells in alopecia areata (dated by TCRdb to 2016 to 2018). The protocol used for the library was the immunoSEQ multiplex PCR assay. For TCR sequencing, RNA was extracted from every sample and reverse transcribed into cDNA to serve as template. Here the immuneACCESS table is served through TCRdb, limited to in-frame sequences with V and J called. Missing clones are a known gap in these copies; in checked studies unresolved V genes cover under half, and the rest lacks a known reason. This sample is represented by about 110,000 clones; about four fifths of them were singletons. Jointly, the top ten make up roughly 25% of the sample. The meaning of the sample's time point label: less than 25 weeks on oral tofacitinib. According to the study, the label for this sample's treatment or condition signals: oral pan-JAK inhibitor, 5-10 mg twice daily.

This specimen consisted of CD8+ T cells sorted from blood, obtained at week 24, from a patient treated with tofacitinib. The receptors were gathered from a human donor with alopecia areata.

This chain links TRBV7-9 with TRBJ2-3; 10 bases fit TRBD2. Looked up from germline, CDR1 is SEHNR and CDR2 is FQNEAQ (reference sequence). The J segment lost 9 bases and the V segment lost 1 base, leaving 7 bases of the junction unmatched. The CDR3 length is 15 residues. The CDR3 bases are TGTGCCAGCAGCTTAGAGCTAGCGGGGGTAGAGACGCAGTATTTT. Amino acids: CASSLELAGVETQYF.

The rearrangement uses TRBV7-3 and TRBJ2-3, with 8 bases aligning to TRBD2. J was trimmed by 0 bases and V by 5 bases; bases with no gene match: 7. CDR1 and CDR2 (germline): SGHTA, FQGTGA. The CDR3 is 16 amino acids. The CDR3 spells CASSLIPGGSTDTQYF. In nucleotides, the CDR3 is TGTGCCAGCAGCCTCATCCCGGGGGGGAGCACAGATACGCAGTATTTT.

The V gene is TRBV19, the J gene TRBJ2-5; 9 nucleotides align to TRBD1. CDR1 is LNHDA, CDR2 SQIVND, per germline (reference sequence). V trimming: 9 bases; J trimming: 2 bases; junction bases outside the gene matches: 7. CDR3 length: 14 amino acids. CDR3 in amino acids: CASSWTGVQETQYF. The CDR3 DNA reads as TGTGCCAGCAGTTGGACAGGGGTACAAGAGACCCAGTACTTC.

The rearrangement links TRBV5-1 to TRBJ2-7; 8 nucleotides line up with TRBD1. V shed 4 bases and J 0 bases; nucleotides not matched to a gene: 3. There are 14 residues in the CDR3. From germline, CDR1 is SGHRS and CDR2 YFSETQ. The CDR3 DNA reads TGCGCCAGCAGCCCAGGACAGGGCTCCTACGAGCAGTACTTC. Translated: CASSPGQGSYEQYF. Based on the CDR3 plus reference TRBV5-1 and TRBJ2-7, the full variable domain is KAGVTQTPRYLIKTRGQQVTLSCSPISGHRSVSWYQQTPGQGLQFLFEYFSETQRNKGNFPGRFSGRQFSNSRSEMNVSTLELGDSALYLCASSPGQGSYEQYFGPGTRLTVT.

This clone was observed a few times. The chain couples TRBV19 to TRBJ2-6; D is uncertain. Trimming took off 3 bases at V and 0 bases at J, with 6 bases between the two ends. This CDR3 is built from 15 residues. The germline V gene has CDR1 LNHDA and CDR2 SQIVND (reference sequence). CDR3 region: CASSIGGSGANVLTF. CDR3 DNA sequence: TGTGCCAGTAGTATCGGTGGCTCTGGGGCCAACGTCCTGACTTTC.

This clone was observed a few times. The chain's CDR3 is CASSATEAFF. As DNA, the CDR3 is TGTGCCAGCAGTGCCACTGAAGCTTTCTTT. The chain uses TRBV2 and TRBJ1-1; D is unresolved. In germline, CDR1 is SNHLY, CDR2 FYNNEI. V gave up 4 bases and J gave up 4 bases, with 1 base separating them. CDR3 length equals 10 residues.

The chain is built from TRBV27 and TRBJ1-5; D might be TRBD1 (6 bases). Trimming took off 4 bases at V and 7 bases at J, with 11 bases between the two ends. The CDR3 has 13 amino acids. Germline CDR1 and CDR2: MNHEY and SMNVEV (reference sequence). The CDR3: CASSSRGGQPQHF. The CDR3, as DNA: TGTGCCAGCAGTTCCAGGGGAGGGCAGCCCCAGCATTTT.

The chain combines TRBV7-9 with TRBJ2-5, with D possibly being TRBD1 (6 bases). Trimming removed 2 bases from V and 2 bases from J, with 12 bases in between. The CDR3 has 15 amino acids. CDR1 and CDR2 (germline): SEHNR, FQNEAQ (reference sequence). CDR3 loop: CASSLQGSGQETQYF. CDR3 in DNA: TGTGCCAGCAGCTTACAGGGGAGTGGGCAAGAGACCCAGTACTTC.

The chain combines TRBV19 with TRBJ2-2; 7 bases match TRBD1. Per germline, CDR1 LNHDA and CDR2 SQIVND (reference sequence). CDR3 length: 13 amino acids. With V trimmed by 4 bases and J by 7 bases, 3 bases remained unmatched. This CDR3 reads CASSTTGFGELFF. CDR3 nucleotide sequence: TGTGCCAGTAGTACGACAGGGTTCGGGGAGCTGTTTTTT.

Comment on this clone: Additional DNA sequences in this sample encode the identical CDR3. This chain joins TRBV25-1 and TRBJ2-1; 8 bases line up with TRBD1. Looked up from germline, CDR1 is MGHDK and CDR2 is SYGVNS. J lost 8 bases, V lost 3 bases, and 6 bases had no gene match. The CDR3 loop spans 14 amino acids. CDR3 coding DNA: TGTGCCAGCAGTGAGTGGACAGGGAGATATGAGCAGTTCTTC. Protein product: CASSEWTGRYEQFF.

This chain links TRBV27 with TRBJ1-4; D gene uncertain. This CDR3 is 12 amino acids long. Deletions cut 5 bases from V and 4 bases from J, with 5 bases between. Germline values: CDR1 MNHEY, CDR2 SMNVEV (reference sequence). Written as DNA, the CDR3 is TGTGCCAGCAGTCCAGATAATGAAAAACTGTTTTTT. Amino acids: CASSPDNEKLFF.

The gene calls are TRBV15 and TRBJ2-2; no definite D call. This CDR3 comprises 14 residues. Germline V lookup: CDR1 LNHNV, CDR2 YYDKDF (reference sequence). Trimming took 1 base from V and 3 from J, leaving 6 bases between them. CDR3 sequence: CATSRGMDTGELFF. CDR3 DNA sequence: TGTGCCACCAGCAGAGGAATGGACACCGGGGAGCTGTTTTTT.

This chain uses TRBV12-5 with TRBJ2-5; no clear D. V lost 6 bases and J lost 4, with 6 bases in between. CDR3 length equals 11 residues. From germline, CDR1 is LGHNT and CDR2 FRNRAP. The CDR3 loop is CASGTIETQYF. As DNA, the CDR3 is TGTGCTAGTGGCACAATAGAGACCCAGTACTTC.

The V and J genes are TRBV7-2 and TRBJ1-6; D remains ambiguous. The length of the CDR3 is 12 residues. Germline V gives CDR1 SGHTA, CDR2 FQGNSA. V gave up 1 base and J gave up 10 bases, with 5 bases separating them. For the CDR3, the DNA is TGTGCCAGCAGCTTAGAGGTCTCACCCCTCCACTTT. Its protein product is CASSLEVSPLHF. The full variable domain, its missing parts supplied by reference TRBV7-2 and TRBJ1-6, is GAGVSQSPSNKVTEKGKDVELRCDPISGHTALYWYRQSLGQGLEFLIYFQGNSAPDKSGLPSDRFSAERTGGSVSTLTIQRTQQEDSAVYLCASSLEVSPLHFGNGTRLTVT.

The CDR3 DNA reads TGTGCCAGTAGTATAGTTTTAGGGTTGGTGGGGTCGTCGAATGAGCAGTTCTTC. It translates to CASSIVLGLVGSSNEQFF. The chain links TRBV19 to TRBJ2-1; D not certain. The CDR3 is 18 residues long. Germline CDR1 and CDR2: LNHDA and SQIVND (reference sequence). V shed 1 base and J shed 7 bases, with 23 bases lying between them.

This CDR3 is CASSQGPILGSYNEQFF. In DNA form, the CDR3 reads TGCGCCAGCAGCCAAGGTCCCATCTTAGGCTCCTACAATGAGCAGTTCTTC. The chain has TRBV4-1 and TRBJ2-1; D unresolved. V lost 1 base to trimming and J lost 0 bases, with 13 bases between them. The germline gives CDR1 MGHRA, CDR2 YSYEKL. The CDR3 covers 17 residues.

The chain recombines TRBV7-6 with TRBJ2-3, with unresolved D. CDR1 SGHVS and CDR2 FNYEAQ come from the germline V gene. This CDR3 region has 15 residues. Trimming removed 4 bases at V and 1 base at J, with 12 bases between. CDR3 in amino acids: CASSSPSDGTDTQYF. CDR3 in DNA: TGTGCCAGCAGCTCCCCGAGCGACGGCACAGATACGCAGTATTTT.

This chain uses TRBV4-2 with TRBJ2-4; TRBD2 agrees at 7 bases. The germline V gene has CDR1 LGHNA and CDR2 YNFKEQ. This CDR3 spans 16 amino acids. V dropped 0 bases and J dropped 1; count of bases not matched to a gene: 3. This chain's CDR3 is CASSQEGAGAKNIQYF. In DNA form, the CDR3 reads TGTGCCAGCAGCCAAGAAGGAGCGGGGGCCAAAAACATTCAGTACTTC.